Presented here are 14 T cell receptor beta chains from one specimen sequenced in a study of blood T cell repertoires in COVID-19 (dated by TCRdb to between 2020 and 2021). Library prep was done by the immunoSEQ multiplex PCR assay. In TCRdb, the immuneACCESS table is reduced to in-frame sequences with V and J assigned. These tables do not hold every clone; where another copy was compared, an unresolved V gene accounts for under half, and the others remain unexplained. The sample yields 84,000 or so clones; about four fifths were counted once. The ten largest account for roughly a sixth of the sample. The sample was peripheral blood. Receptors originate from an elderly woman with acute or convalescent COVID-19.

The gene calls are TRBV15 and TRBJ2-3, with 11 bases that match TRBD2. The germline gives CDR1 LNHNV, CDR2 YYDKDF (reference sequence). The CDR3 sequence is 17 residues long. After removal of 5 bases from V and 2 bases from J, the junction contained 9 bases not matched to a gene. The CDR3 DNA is TGTGCCACCAGCGGCGGGACTAGCGGTACCAACACAGATACGCAGTATTTT. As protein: CATSGGTSGTNTDTQYF.

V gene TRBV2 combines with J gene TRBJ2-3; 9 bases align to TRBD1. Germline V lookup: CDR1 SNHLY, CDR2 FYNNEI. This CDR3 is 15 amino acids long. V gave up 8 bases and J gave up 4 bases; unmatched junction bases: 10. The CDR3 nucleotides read TGTGCCAGCCGCCCAGGGACAGGGAAATCAGATACGCAGTATTTT. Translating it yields CASRPGTGKSDTQYF.

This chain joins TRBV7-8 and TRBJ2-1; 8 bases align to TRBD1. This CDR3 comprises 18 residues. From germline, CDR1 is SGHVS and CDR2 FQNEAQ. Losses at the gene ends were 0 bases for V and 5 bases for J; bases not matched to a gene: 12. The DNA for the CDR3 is TGTGCCAGCAGCTTAGCGGAGCAGGGGGCGCAAGGAAACAATGAGCAGTTCTTC. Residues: CASSLAEQGAQGNNEQFF.

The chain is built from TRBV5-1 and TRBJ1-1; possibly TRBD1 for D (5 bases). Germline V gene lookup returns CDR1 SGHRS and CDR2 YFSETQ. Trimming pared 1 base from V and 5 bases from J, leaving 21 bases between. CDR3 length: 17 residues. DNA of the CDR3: TGCGCCAGCAGCTTGTCGGTAAAGCCGGGACGGGGGACTGAAGCTTTCTTT. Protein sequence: CASSLSVKPGRGTEAFF.

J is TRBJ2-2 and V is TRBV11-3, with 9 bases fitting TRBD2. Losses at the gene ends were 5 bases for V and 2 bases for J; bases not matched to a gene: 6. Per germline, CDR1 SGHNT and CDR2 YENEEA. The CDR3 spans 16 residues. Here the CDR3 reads CASSRGRGGNTGELFF. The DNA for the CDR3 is TGTGCCAGCAGCCGCGGGCGGGGGGGCAACACCGGGGAGCTGTTTTTT.

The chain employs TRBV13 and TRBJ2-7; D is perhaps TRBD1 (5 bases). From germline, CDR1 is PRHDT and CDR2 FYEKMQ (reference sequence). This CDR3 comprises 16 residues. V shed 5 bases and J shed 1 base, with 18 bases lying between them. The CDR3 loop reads CASSPRGRPTSYEQYF. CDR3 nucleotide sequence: TGTGCCAGCAGCCCAAGGGGCCGCCCAACATCCTACGAGCAGTACTTC. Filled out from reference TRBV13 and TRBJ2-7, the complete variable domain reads AAGVIQSPRHLIKEKRETATLKCYPIPRHDTVYWYQQGPGQDPQFLISFYEKMQSDKGSIPDRFSAQQFSDYHSELNMSSLELGDSALYFCASSPRGRPTSYEQYFGPGTRLTVT.

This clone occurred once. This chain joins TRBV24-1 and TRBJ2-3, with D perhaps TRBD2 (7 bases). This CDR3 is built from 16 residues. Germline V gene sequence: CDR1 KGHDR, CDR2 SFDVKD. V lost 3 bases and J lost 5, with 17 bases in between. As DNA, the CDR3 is TGTGCCACCAGTGATAGAGAGGGGGGGTTGATAGATACGCAGTATTTT. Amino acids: CATSDREGGLIDTQYF.

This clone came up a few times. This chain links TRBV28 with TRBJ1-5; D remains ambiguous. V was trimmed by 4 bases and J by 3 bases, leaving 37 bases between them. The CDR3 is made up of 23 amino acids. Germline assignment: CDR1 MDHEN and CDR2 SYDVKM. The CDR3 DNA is TGTGCCAGCAGTTCAGAGGCACCATTCTCGAGTGGCCGGGGTGGGGTTTCCAATCAGCCCCAGCATTTT. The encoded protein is CASSSEAPFSSGRGGVSNQPQHF. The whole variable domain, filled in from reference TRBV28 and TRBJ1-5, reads DVKVTQSSRYLVKRTGEKVFLECVQDMDHENMFWYRQDPGLGLRLIYFSYDVKMKEKGDIPEGYSVSREKKERFSLILESASTNQTSMYLCASSSEAPFSSGRGGVSNQPQHFGDGTRLSIL.

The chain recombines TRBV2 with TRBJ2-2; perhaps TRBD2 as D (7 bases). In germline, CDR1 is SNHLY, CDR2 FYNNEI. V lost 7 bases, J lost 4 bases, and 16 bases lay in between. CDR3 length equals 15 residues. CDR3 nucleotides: TGTGCCAGCACGTCGGGGGGCTTCACCACCGGGGAGCTGTTTTTT. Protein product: CASTSGGFTTGELFF. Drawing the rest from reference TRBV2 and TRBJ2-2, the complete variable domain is EPEVTQTPSHQVTQMGQEVILRCVPISNHLYFYWYRQILGQKVEFLVSFYNNEISEKSEIFDDQFSVERPDGSNFTLKIRSTKLEDSAMYFCASTSGGFTTGELFFGEGSRLTVL.

DNA for the CDR3: TGCAGTGCTAGTGCCACTAGCGGGGAAGAGACCCAGTACTTC. Protein product: CSASATSGEETQYF. The chain links TRBV20-1 to TRBJ2-5; 10 nucleotides align to TRBD2. The CDR3 extends over 14 amino acids. Losses at the gene ends were 3 bases for V and 3 bases for J; bases not matched to a gene: 4. The germline gives CDR1 DFQATT, CDR2 SNEGSKA (reference sequence).

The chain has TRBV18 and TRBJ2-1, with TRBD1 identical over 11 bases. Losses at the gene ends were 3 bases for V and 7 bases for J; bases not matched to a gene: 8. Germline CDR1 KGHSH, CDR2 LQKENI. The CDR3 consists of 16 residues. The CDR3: CASSPSWDRGSNEQFF. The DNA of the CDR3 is TGTGCCAGCTCACCGAGCTGGGACAGGGGGTCTAATGAGCAGTTCTTC.

The CDR3 DNA follows: TGTGCCTGGAGTCGCCAGGACTCTTCCTACAATGAGCAGTTCTTC. Amino acids: CAWSRQDSSYNEQFF. The J gene is TRBJ2-1, the V gene TRBV30; TRBD2 might be the D (5 bases). Trimming shortened V by 2 bases and J by 1 base, and 12 bases separated the two germline ends. CDR1 and CDR2 (germline): GTSNPN, SVGIG (reference sequence). The CDR3 length is 15 residues.

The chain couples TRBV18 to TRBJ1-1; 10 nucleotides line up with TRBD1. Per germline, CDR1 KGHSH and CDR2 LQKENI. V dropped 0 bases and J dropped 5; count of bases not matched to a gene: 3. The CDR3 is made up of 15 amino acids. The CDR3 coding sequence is TGTGCCAGCTCACCACCCCGGACAGGGGGTACTGAAGCTTTCTTT. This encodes CASSPPRTGGTEAFF. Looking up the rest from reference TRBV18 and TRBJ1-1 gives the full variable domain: NAGVMQNPRHLVRRRGQEARLRCSPMKGHSHVYWYRQLPEEGLKFMVYLQKENIIDESGMPKERFSAEFPKEGPSILRIQQVVRGDSAAYFCASSPPRTGGTEAFFGQGTRLTVV.

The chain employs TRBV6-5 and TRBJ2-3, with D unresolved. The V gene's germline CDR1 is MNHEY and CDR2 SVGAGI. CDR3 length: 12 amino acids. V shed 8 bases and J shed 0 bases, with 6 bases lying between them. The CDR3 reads CASVLSTDTQYF. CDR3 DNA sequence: TGTGCCAGCGTCCTTAGCACAGATACGCAGTATTTT.